This is a list of T cell receptor beta chains from one sample in a study of cytomegalovirus exposure and HLA in healthy donors. The method was immunoSEQ multiplex PCR; TCRdb's version includes in-frame clones alone and lacks a portion of them. The sample lists about 160,000 clones, roughly 80% occurring once. The sample consisted of PBMCs. The receptors originated from a man aged 18 to 30 in good health and CMV-seropositive. Both conserved end residues are trimmed from each CDR3. Each record gives: J gene, V gene, clone size, CDR3 protein. Clone sizes are given selectively: once, few, many, or a class where the clone is expanded.

J: TRBJ2-1; V: TRBV15; size: NA; CDR3: ATSRDVYEQF
J: TRBJ2-1; V: TRBV7-8; size: once; CDR3: ASSLGGGQGATSYNEQF
J: TRBJ1-2; V: TRBV25-1; size: NA; CDR3: ASRQGYYGYT
J: TRBJ2-3; V: TRBV25-1; size: NA; CDR3: ASSSSGGYTDTQY
J: TRBJ1-2; V: TRBV7-2; size: NA; CDR3: ASSPGDRARGYT
J: TRBJ2-2; V: TRBV7-6; size: NA; CDR3: ASSPTYGKRSGELF
J: TRBJ2-1; V: TRBV4-3; size: NA; CDR3: ASSQAPGGSSYNEQF
J: TRBJ1-1; V: TRBV2; size: NA; CDR3: ASSVQNTEAF
J: TRBJ1-2; V: TRBV30; size: NA; CDR3: AWREILYQFKEYGYT
J: TRBJ2-3; V: TRBV5-1; size: NA; CDR3: ASSLDLAGGRDTQY
J: TRBJ2-1; V: TRBV6-1; size: NA; CDR3: ASSGIAEGEQF
J: TRBJ1-6; V: TRBV11-2; size: NA; CDR3: ASSLQVDNSPLH
J: TRBJ2-5; V: TRBV5-6; size: NA; CDR3: AVKAGGKETQY
J: TRBJ2-2; V: TRBV7-2; size: NA; CDR3: ASSLDRGIGELF
J: TRBJ2-1; V: TRBV11-2; size: NA; CDR3: ASSFDREGDEQF
J: TRBJ2-3; V: TRBV10-3; size: once; CDR3: AISESPRGTDTQY
J: TRBJ1-2; V: TRBV9; size: NA; CDR3: ASSLAPITDYGYT
J: TRBJ2-1; V: TRBV5-1; size: few; CDR3: ASSLAGGNEQF
J: TRBJ1-5; V: TRBV6-6; size: NA; CDR3: ASGDSYSNQPQH
J: TRBJ2-3; V: TRBV11-2; size: NA; CDR3: ASTLGQGFLAGAADTQY
J: TRBJ2-3; V: TRBV29-1; size: once; CDR3: STGQGAQDTQY
J: TRBJ1-4; V: TRBV29-1; size: NA; CDR3: SVGAGLTNEKLF
J: TRBJ2-3; V: TRBV30; size: NA; CDR3: AWNHRGTDTQY
J: TRBJ2-3; V: TRBV5-1; size: NA; CDR3: ASSYRVQQSTDTQY
J: TRBJ1-1; V: TRBV18; size: once; CDR3: ASSAGATNTEAF
J: TRBJ2-7; V: TRBV20-1; size: NA; CDR3: SAREGYEQY
J: TRBJ2-5; V: TRBV6-5; size: few; CDR3: ASSRWTGGQETQY
J: TRBJ1-1; V: TRBV25-1; size: NA; CDR3: ASKTRTGEAF
J: TRBJ2-1; V: TRBV5-1; size: NA; CDR3: ASTVREDSYNEQF
J: TRBJ1-1; V: TRBV7-3; size: NA; CDR3: ASSSQGSTEAF
J: TRBJ2-7; V: TRBV27; size: NA; CDR3: ASSFLRRGDAYEQY
J: TRBJ2-1; V: TRBV19; size: NA; CDR3: ATGGSSSYNEQF
J: TRBJ2-5; V: TRBV6-5; size: NA; CDR3: ASSPTNWGEQY
J: TRBJ2-4; V: TRBV7-9; size: NA; CDR3: ASSLGPGAKNIQY
J: TRBJ1-2; V: TRBV7-9; size: NA; CDR3: ASSLAMDRCDA
J: TRBJ1-2; V: TRBV10-3; size: NA; CDR3: AISGQGRGGYT
J: TRBJ2-5; V: TRBV6-5; size: NA; CDR3: ASSPGTAEETQY
J: TRBJ2-1; V: TRBV7-8; size: NA; CDR3: ASSLVAGGSYNEQF
J: TRBJ2-3; V: TRBV7-9; size: NA; CDR3: ASSTGTLSTDTQY
J: TRBJ2-5; V: TRBV6-1; size: NA; CDR3: ASLPAGGPGETQY
J: TRBJ2-7; V: TRBV5-4; size: NA; CDR3: ASSSPGLASYEQY
J: TRBJ2-7; V: TRBV15; size: NA; CDR3: ATSRGGSLREQY
J: TRBJ2-5; V: TRBV2; size: once; CDR3: ASRPGQGQETQY
J: TRBJ1-5; V: TRBV7-2; size: NA; CDR3: ASSLGLREPQH
J: TRBJ1-5; V: TRBV6-5; size: NA; CDR3: ASSSDRGLNQPQH
J: TRBJ2-1; V: TRBV29-1; size: few; CDR3: SVATSGYNEQF
J: TRBJ2-6; V: TRBV2; size: NA; CDR3: ASEREGAGANVLT
J: TRBJ2-1; V: TRBV7-3; size: NA; CDR3: ASSLIGTASSSYNEQF
J: TRBJ1-5; V: TRBV19; size: once; CDR3: ASSTPQGAPNQPQH
J: TRBJ1-2; V: TRBV10-3; size: NA; CDR3: AISEGGNYGYT
J: TRBJ1-5; V: TRBV6-1; size: few; CDR3: ASSDVEGRDQPQH
J: TRBJ1-1; V: TRBV29-1; size: NA; CDR3: SVKRGGNTEAF
J: TRBJ2-5; V: TRBV4-1; size: few; CDR3: ASSQGAGGPLETQY
J: TRBJ1-1; V: TRBV5-5; size: NA; CDR3: ASSRGRGTEAF
J: TRBJ2-1; V: TRBV10-1; size: NA; CDR3: ASSLGTSGLSDEQF